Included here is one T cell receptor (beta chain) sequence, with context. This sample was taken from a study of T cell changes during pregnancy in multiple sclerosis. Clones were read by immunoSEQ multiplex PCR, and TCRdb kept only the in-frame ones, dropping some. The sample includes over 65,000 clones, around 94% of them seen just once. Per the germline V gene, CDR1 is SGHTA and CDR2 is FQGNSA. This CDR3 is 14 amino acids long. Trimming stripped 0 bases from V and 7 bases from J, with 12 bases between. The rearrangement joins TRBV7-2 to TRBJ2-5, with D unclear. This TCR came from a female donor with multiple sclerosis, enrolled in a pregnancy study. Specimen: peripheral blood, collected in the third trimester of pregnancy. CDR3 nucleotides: TGTGCCAGCAGCTTAGCGCGGCCCCCCCGGACCCAGTACTTC. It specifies CASSLARPPRTQYF.